This T cell receptor beta chain was profiled in a study of blood T cell repertoires in COVID-19. Study-wide context: COVID-19 samples, acute and convalescent, were from the United States, Italy and Spain.

Produced via immunoSEQ multiplex PCR; TCRdb's table is partial and in-frame only. Among 250,000 to 350,000 clones listed, about four fifths were seen once. This TCR was sampled from a person aged 65 to 85 with COVID-19, enrolled during active disease. Sequencing was performed on peripheral blood.

CDR3 protein: CASSRRTGAQEDTQYF. In DNA form, the CDR3 reads TGTGCCAGCAGCCGCCGGACAGGGGCCCAAGAGGATACGCAGTATTTT. V is TRBV7-9 and J is TRBJ2-3, with 9 bases aligning to TRBD1. V shed 5 bases, J shed 6 bases, and the junction held 12 bases outside the gene matches. The CDR3 totals 16 residues. CDR1 is SEHNR, CDR2 FQNEAQ, per germline (reference sequence).